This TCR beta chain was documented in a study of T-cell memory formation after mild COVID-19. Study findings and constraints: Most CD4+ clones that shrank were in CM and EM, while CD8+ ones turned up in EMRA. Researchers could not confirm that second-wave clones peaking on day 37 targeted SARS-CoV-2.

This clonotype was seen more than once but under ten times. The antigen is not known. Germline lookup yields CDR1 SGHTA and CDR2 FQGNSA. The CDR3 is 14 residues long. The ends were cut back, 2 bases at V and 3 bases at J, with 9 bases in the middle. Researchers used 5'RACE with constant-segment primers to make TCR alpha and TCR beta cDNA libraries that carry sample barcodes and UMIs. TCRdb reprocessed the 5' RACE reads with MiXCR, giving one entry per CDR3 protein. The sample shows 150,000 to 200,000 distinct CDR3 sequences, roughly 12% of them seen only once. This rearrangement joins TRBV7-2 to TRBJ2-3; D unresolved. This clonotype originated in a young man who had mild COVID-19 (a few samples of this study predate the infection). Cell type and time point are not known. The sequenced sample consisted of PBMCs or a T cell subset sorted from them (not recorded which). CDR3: CASSLSLRTDTQYF. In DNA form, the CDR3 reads TGTGCCAGCAGCTTATCTCTGAGGACAGATACGCAGTATTTT.